The TCR beta chain described here comes from a study of read filtering for tumor transcriptome and immune sequencing. Molecular barcoded adaptors covering alpha/delta and beta/gamma chains were used on approximately 400 ng RNA. TCRdb analysed the reads with MiXCR anew, one entry per CDR3 protein. The top ten hold approximately 15% of the sample, which has tens of thousands of distinct CDR3 sequences, 9.5% to 15% seen once. This clonotype was seen at least ten times. An end of the junction does not agree with germline; a read error may underlie this. Sequencing was done on a sample of a population of CD138-negative cells sorted from bone marrow. The clonotype originates from a donor over 35 with multiple myeloma.

CDR3 region: CVSSKDRVEDQPQHF. For the CDR3, the DNA is TGTGTCAGCAGTAAGGACAGGGTAGAGGATCAGCCCCAGCATTTT. The chain combines TRBV12-3 or TRBV12-4 with TRBJ1-5; 8 positions match TRBD1. The CDR3 runs 15 residues.